This is a list of T cell receptor beta chains from one sample in a study of blood T cell repertoires in COVID-19. Profiled with immunoSEQ multiplex PCR; TCRdb holds only in-frame clones, not every one. The sample holds approximately 110,000 clones, about three quarters seen once. The sample taken for sequencing was peripheral blood. The receptors originated from a human donor with acute or convalescent COVID-19. The donor label of this sample is uncertain. Both conserved end residues are part of each CDR3. Each record gives: V gene, clone size, CDR3 protein. Not every row has a clone size; where given, it reads once, few, many or a size class.

TRBV28	NA	CASSSQVSNQPQHF
TRBV6-1	NA	CASSEISYTF
TRBV28	NA	CASSHDRDIGSYEQYF
TRBV3-1/TRBV3-2	NA	CASSPARGADTQYF
TRBV4-2	once	CASSQGSRRREKLFF
TRBV7-2	NA	CASSSPGLAVHEQYF
TRBV24-1	few	CATGGDRAVDTQYF
TRBV11-2	NA	CASSLDWVAGGETQYF
TRBV24-1	NA	CATSDGTGEIDTQYF
TRBV7-2	NA	CASSSGTGYTDTQYF
TRBV2	NA	CASNPGVGNQPQHF
TRBV3-1/TRBV3-2	NA	CASSQGTSVYNEQFF